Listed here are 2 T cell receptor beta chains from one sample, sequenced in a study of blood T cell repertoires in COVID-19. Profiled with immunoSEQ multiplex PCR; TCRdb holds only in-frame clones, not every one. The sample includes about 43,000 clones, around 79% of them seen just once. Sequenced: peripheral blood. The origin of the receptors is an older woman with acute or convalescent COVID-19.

The CDR3: CASSLARGQNQYF. The CDR3 DNA reads as TGTGCCAGCAGCTTAGCCCGAGGCCAGAACCAGTACTTC. This sequence joins TRBV7-7 and TRBJ2-7, with D unclear. CDR1 is SSHAT and CDR2 is FNYEAQ in the germline V gene (reference sequence). The CDR3 contains 13 residues. The V and J ends lost 0 bases and 10 bases respectively, with 13 bases between them. The whole variable domain, remainder taken from reference TRBV7-7 and TRBJ2-7, is GAGVSQSPRYKVTKRGQDVTLRCDPISSHATLYWYQQALGQGPEFLTYFNYEAQPDKSGLPSDRFSAERPEGSISTLTIQRTEQRDSAMYRCASSLARGQNQYFGPGTRLTVT.

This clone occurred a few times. CDR3 loop: CASSLHGMGGNSPLHF. CDR3 nucleotide sequence: TGTGCCAGCAGCTTACACGGGATGGGTGGTAATTCACCCCTCCACTTT. The chain employs TRBV7-2 and TRBJ1-6; unclear D gene. The germline V gene encodes CDR1 SGHTA and CDR2 FQGNSA. The CDR3 totals 16 residues. Trimming stripped 2 bases from V and 6 bases from J, with 14 bases between.